The following is a TCR beta chain sequence with its context. The entry originates in a study of blood T cell repertoires in COVID-19. At the level of the study: In each case, the material was cDNA or gDNA derived from T cells, B-cell-depleted T cells, or PBMCs.

The protocol was immunoSEQ multiplex PCR, while the TCRdb copy is restricted to in-frame clones and leaves out a portion. The data hold 330,000 or so clones, with around 87% observed a single time. Everyone who took part was roughly 18 to 100 years old, and they came from 24 US areas. The study assigned cohorts using participant-reported clinical history. Source material: PBMCs or T cells enriched from blood (not recorded which). The source of this sequence is a middle-aged man in a cohort exposed to, infected with or recovered from COVID-19 (not recorded which).

In nucleotides, the CDR3 is TGCGCCAGCAGCTTGTATCGGAGCACTGAAGCTTTCTTT. Amino acids: CASSLYRSTEAFF. The chain carries TRBV5-1 and TRBJ1-1; no reliable D call. This CDR3 comprises 13 residues. Germline values: CDR1 SGHRS, CDR2 YFSETQ. The V and J ends lost 1 base and 4 bases respectively, with 8 bases between them.